The following is a T cell receptor (beta chain) sequence with its context. Its target antigen remains unknown. The record has no base qualities; no much larger clone is one base away. This record comes from a study of shared clonotypes between healthy human individuals (TCRdb year 2020). Regarding the study in general: The cohort comprised a couple of women and three men aged 18 to 49 years. Each donor's leukapheresis produced roughly between about 0.85 and 10 billion PBMCs. Blood TCR repertoires of 5 or 6 healthy adults were deeply sequenced to estimate repertoire size and the extent of clonotype sharing between individuals. For each donor, CD4 naive and CD4 memory were each run on three plates, CD8 naive on two plates, and CD8 memory on one plate. Different laboratories and diverse techniques were used to prepare libraries and sequence TCR repertoires, to increase sequencing depth and limit assay-specific biases. Overall study results and their limits: Because the study included a small number of donors, the genetic and exposure-history diversity represented was limited. Sharing across several donors was observed for approximately 5% of naive CD4, 3% to 3.5% of naive CD8, roughly 2.3% of memory CD4, and roughly 0.43% of memory CD8 clonotypes. Pairwise subsampling indicated that sequencing depth was expected to affect the degree of clonotype sharing among donors. Only blood was sampled, and tissue TCR repertoires likely differ from those in blood. Larger estimated clonotype richness was generally found for naive subsets than for memory subsets. Compared with non-shared clonotypes, clonotypes shared by all four sorted-subset donors had higher generation probabilities. Even with the large sequencing depth, rarefaction of the sorted-subset datasets indicated that sequencing was incomplete.

Using the deep immunoSEQ assay, TCR CDR3 regions were amplified from genomic DNA by multiplex PCR. Genomic DNA extracted from each cell subset was distributed evenly over all wells of several immunoSEQ 96-well plates, and each plate served as one replicate. Each replicate PCR for sorted subsets received about 200 ng genomic DNA, equal to 28,000 or so T cell genomes. Purified libraries were quantified with a Qubit 3.0 fluorometer, sized on a Bioanalyzer 2100, and re-quantified with the KAPA Library Quantification kit. Each immunoSEQ 96-well plate was sequenced on its own single-read 150-cycle Illumina NextSeq 550 flow cell. The study's own analysis went as follows. Because only junctional sequences without quality scores were contained in the immunoSEQ output, filtering matching that applied to full-length reads could not be performed. Sequences were annotated with PyIR, a Python wrapper for IgBLAST v1.9, and V/J genes and CDR3 were assigned using IMGT germline references. Any read was removed if the V/J assignment was weak (E-value above 1e-6), the CDR3 was missing, or the read contained stop codons, out-of-frame junctions, or ambiguous translated residues. V3J clonotypes were defined as sequences sharing the same inferred V gene, J gene, and CDR3 amino acid sequence. Percentage overlap between repertoires was computed as shared unique clonotypes divided by the size of the smaller repertoire. Repertoire richness was assessed with RTK rarefaction, the Chao1 estimator, and Recon v2.1 estimates of unobserved clonotypes. For all TCRbeta clonotypes obtained by the gDNA method from a few donors, generation probabilities were computed with OLGA. The table was pulled from immuneACCESS by TCRdb, which kept in-frame rearrangements only. Such tables lose some clones; where checked, under half of the loss comes from unresolved V genes, and the rest has no known cause. V, J and clone size were drawn from that table, and D and trimming were deduced from the DNA. Within this sample are roughly 2,500,000 clones, with approximately 93% of them counted one time only. The ten largest clones take up about 0.39% of the sample.

Including the terminal cysteine and phenylalanine, the CDR3 comprises 15 residues. The only DNA kept is the CDR3, 45 bases in frame from the first base. CDR1 and CDR2, looked up from the germline V gene (reference sequence), are SGHNT and YYREEE. The trim is 1 base for V and 4 bases for J, with a gap of 15 bases between the germline ends. The donors were healthy, HIV-negative adults with no recently reported acute infections or vaccinations. Every donor was a Caucasian adult residing in Nashville, Tennessee, USA. CD4+ T cells were enriched by magnetic negative selection; naive cells were then positively selected on CD45RA, and the negative fraction formed the memory subset. Blood was obtained by leukapheresis, after which PBMCs were separated by Ficoll-Histopaque density gradient centrifugation and cryopreserved in liquid nitrogen vapor phase. Purity and quantity of every magnetically sorted T cell population were checked by analytical flow cytometry. Genomic DNA was isolated from each sorted fraction and quantified by UV absorbance on a Nanodrop 2000c.

The TCR comes from a man aged 18 to 35 in good health. Some clones in this sample may be carry-over from other donors' samples. Sequenced sample: naive CD4+ T cells from PBMCs. The cell subset or site label of this sample denotes: CD45RA+ positively selected. The chain joins TRBV5-4 to TRBJ2-7; the D gene is perhaps TRBD2, from 6 matching bases. The CDR3 protein: CASSLSDLGGYEQYF. The nucleotide sequence is given as TGTGCCAGCAGCTTGTCGGACCTCGGGGGATACGAGCAGTACTTC.